The 26 T cell receptor beta chains presented below share a single source sample, sequenced in a study of cytomegalovirus exposure and HLA in healthy donors. The primer mix had 60 Vbeta and 13 Jbeta primers. Clones were sequenced by immunoSEQ multiplex PCR, and TCRdb holds only the in-frame ones, with some missing. This table has about 89,000 clones, about 67% appearing once. Sequencing used PBMCs. The receptor set was obtained from a man aged 25 to 40 in good health and CMV-seronegative.

This chain links TRBV30 with TRBJ2-5; D perhaps matches TRBD1 (5 bases). Germline V gene data show CDR1 as GTSNPN and CDR2 as SVGIG (reference sequence). The V gene lost 4 bases and the J gene lost 3 bases, with 6 bases spanning the gap. The CDR3 totals 11 residues. In DNA form, the CDR3 reads TGTGCCTGGACAGGGAAAGAGACCCAGTACTTC. It encodes CAWTGKETQYF.

The rearrangement links TRBV10-3 to TRBJ2-1, with 9 nucleotides matching TRBD2. Germline lookup yields CDR1 ENHRY and CDR2 SYGVKD. V lost 2 bases to trimming and J lost 7 bases; unmatched junction nucleotides: 3. This CDR3 has 14 residues. The CDR3 protein is CAISEGGRVNEQFF. DNA for the CDR3: TGTGCCATCAGTGAGGGCGGGAGGGTTAATGAGCAGTTCTTC.

This clone was recorded a few times. The chain couples TRBV4-1 to TRBJ2-7; 11 bases agree with TRBD2. Germline V gives CDR1 MGHRA, CDR2 YSYEKL. The CDR3 consists of 15 residues. J gave up 3 bases and V 5 bases, and 6 bases lay outside the gene matches. The CDR3 loop is CASSSQLAGVYEQYF. The CDR3 DNA sequence: TGCGCCAGCAGCTCGCAACTAGCGGGGGTCTACGAGCAGTACTTC.

The CDR3 bases are TGTGCCAGCAGTTACTCGGGACAGGGGACTTGTGAGCAGTACTTC. Protein sequence: CASSYSGQGTCEQYF. The rearrangement links TRBV6-6 to TRBJ2-7; TRBD1 matches at 10 bases. After removal of 0 bases from V and 7 bases from J, the junction contained 6 bases not matched to a gene. The CDR3 extends over 15 amino acids. The germline CDR1 and CDR2 sequences are MNHNY and SVGAGI (reference sequence).

Here the CDR3 DNA reads TGCGCCAGCAGCCAAGATCGCCAGTCGGGAGTTGGGAACGGGGAGCTGTTTTTT. Protein: CASSQDRQSGVGNGELFF. V gene TRBV4-1 combines with J gene TRBJ2-2; possible D gene TRBD2, 6 bases. This CDR3 contains 18 residues. The V end was cut by 0 bases, the J end by 7 bases, with 21 bases between. Germline assignment: CDR1 MGHRA and CDR2 YSYEKL.

This chain links TRBV5-1 with TRBJ1-4; 7 bases are shared with TRBD1. The ends lost 2 bases at V and 4 bases at J; junction bases unmatched: 5. This CDR3 comprises 15 residues. The germline gives CDR1 SGHRS, CDR2 YFSETQ. The CDR3 here is CASSLTGQYNEKLFF. The DNA of the CDR3 is TGCGCCAGCAGCTTAACGGGACAGTATAATGAAAAACTGTTTTTT.

CDR3 region: CASSSRTDATNEKLFF. As DNA, the CDR3 is TGTGCCAGCAGCTCCCGGACAGATGCAACTAATGAAAAACTGTTTTTT. V gene TRBV9 combines with J gene TRBJ1-4; maybe TRBD1 (6 bases). There are 16 residues in the CDR3. V shed 4 bases and J shed 0 bases, with 13 bases lying between them. Per the germline V gene, CDR1 is SGDLS and CDR2 is YYNGEE.

The V and J genes are TRBV27 and TRBJ1-1; tentatively, D is TRBD1 (6 bases). The V end lost 5 bases, the J end lost 0 bases, and 28 bases lay between the germline ends. Looked up from germline, CDR1 is MNHEY and CDR2 is SMNVEV (reference sequence). CDR3 length equals 20 residues. This CDR3 reads CASSQLGARGWGGMNTEAFF. The CDR3 nucleotides read TGTGCCAGCAGTCAACTAGGGGCCAGGGGATGGGGGGGAATGAACACTGAAGCTTTCTTT.

DNA for the CDR3: TGTGCCAGTAGTAGTAGGGGGCCGGGGCACGGGGAGCTGTTTTTT. Translation: CASSSRGPGHGELFF. This rearrangement joins TRBV19 to TRBJ2-2; 7 bases align to TRBD1. This CDR3 is 15 amino acids long. The germline V gene encodes CDR1 LNHDA and CDR2 SQIVND (reference sequence). V shed 4 bases and J 7 bases; nucleotides not matched to a gene: 9.

The chain couples TRBV18 to TRBJ2-1; a weak D match, TRBD2 (5 bases). CDR1 is KGHSH and CDR2 is LQKENI in the germline V gene. The length of the CDR3 is 15 residues. V lost 3 bases to trimming and J lost 4 bases, with 13 bases between them. Written as DNA, the CDR3 is TGTGCCAGCTCACCGATCCCCACGGGATACAATGAGCAGTTCTTC. Protein: CASSPIPTGYNEQFF.

This clone was found once. This rearrangement joins TRBV6-5 to TRBJ2-7, with 7 bases that match TRBD1. From germline, CDR1 is MNHEY and CDR2 SVGAGI. V shed 6 bases, J shed 6 bases, and the junction held 8 bases outside the gene matches. The CDR3 sequence is 13 residues long. CDR3 sequence (DNA): TGTGCCAGCAGCCCGGGACAGACCTCCGAGCAGTACTTC. Amino acids: CASSPGQTSEQYF.

Only a few counts were recorded for this clone. The chain couples TRBV28 to TRBJ1-5; weak D call: TRBD1 (6 bases). The CDR3 loop spans 14 amino acids. V lost 7 bases, J lost 6 bases, and 16 bases lay in between. Looked up from germline, CDR1 is MDHEN and CDR2 is SYDVKM. In DNA form, the CDR3 reads TGTGCCAGCACTATTGGGGGGGGCACTCAGCCCCAGCATTTT. It codes for CASTIGGGTQPQHF.

The chain couples TRBV29-1 to TRBJ1-3; no reliable D call. V lost 3 bases and J 4 bases, leaving 10 bases between the germline ends. CDR1 SQVTM and CDR2 ANQGSEA come from the germline V gene. The CDR3 spans 13 residues. The CDR3 sequence: CSVDSGSGNTIYF. Written as DNA, the CDR3 is TGCAGCGTTGACTCGGGTTCCGGAAACACCATATATTTT.

The CDR3 sequence is CASSEAITGVSYGYTF. The CDR3 region has the DNA TGTGCCAGCAGTGAAGCGATCACAGGGGTGTCCTATGGCTACACCTTC. The genes are TRBV2 and TRBJ1-2; 7 bases fit TRBD1. The CDR3 runs to 16 residues. CDR1 is SNHLY and CDR2 is FYNNEI in the germline V gene. With 0 bases clipped from V and 4 bases from J, the junction kept 8 bases outside the gene matches.

V is TRBV7-6 and J is TRBJ1-3, with D tentatively TRBD1 (6 bases). The V end was cut by 5 bases, the J end by 0 bases, with 11 bases between. The CDR3 covers 15 residues. CDR1 is SGHVS and CDR2 is FNYEAQ in the germline V gene. The CDR3: CASSGPTGSGNTIYF. The CDR3 DNA reads TGTGCCAGCAGCGGCCCGACAGGCTCTGGAAACACCATATATTTT.

The DNA for the CDR3 is TGCGCCAGCAGCCAACGTCCTAGGGGAAGCGGGGGAAAAGGGGGCAATGAGCAGTTCTTC. Translating gives CASSQRPRGSGGKGGNEQFF. This chain uses TRBV4-1 with TRBJ2-1, with TRBD2 identical over 8 bases. Germline V lookup: CDR1 MGHRA, CDR2 YSYEKL. The CDR3 covers 20 residues. Trimming cost V 2 bases and J 6 bases; bases outside gene matches: 21.

This clone was seen a handful of times. The rearrangement uses TRBV5-6 and TRBJ1-1; D gene ambiguous. Deletions cut 2 bases from V and 2 bases from J, with 10 bases between. Germline V gene data show CDR1 as SGHDT and CDR2 as YYEEEE. The CDR3 loop spans 14 amino acids. The DNA for the CDR3 is TGTGCCAGCAGCTTACGGTCACCTAACACTGAAGCTTTCTTT. It encodes CASSLRSPNTEAFF.

Written as DNA, the CDR3 is TGCGCCAGCAGATATAACTCTGGGGCCAACGTCCTGACTTTC. This encodes CASRYNSGANVLTF. The chain uses TRBV5-1 and TRBJ2-6; D unclear. The CDR3 runs to 14 residues. V lost 5 bases to trimming and J lost 0 bases, with 6 bases between them. The germline V gene has CDR1 SGHRS and CDR2 YFSETQ.

The chain carries TRBV25-1 and TRBJ2-4; 9 nucleotides agree with TRBD2. V lost 2 bases and J lost 5; bases outside the gene matches: 7. The germline V gene encodes CDR1 MGHDK and CDR2 SYGVNS. The CDR3 has 16 amino acids. The chain's CDR3 is CASSEDRAGGENIQYF. CDR3 nucleotides: TGTGCCAGCAGTGAAGATCGAGCGGGAGGTGAAAACATTCAGTACTTC.

The gene calls are TRBV7-9 and TRBJ2-7; 7 nucleotides line up with TRBD1. Germline V gene data show CDR1 as SEHNR and CDR2 as FQNEAQ (reference sequence). The V segment lost 4 bases and the J segment 2 bases; nucleotides outside the gene matches: 5. CDR3 length: 14 amino acids. The CDR3 DNA reads TGTGCCAGCAGCTCGACAGGGATCACCTACGAGCAGTACTTC. Translated: CASSSTGITYEQYF.

Relative to its sample, this clone is medium-sized. This chain links TRBV4-1 with TRBJ1-1; 8 bases map to TRBD1. Germline lookup yields CDR1 MGHRA and CDR2 YSYEKL. V was clipped by 3 bases and J by 6 bases; unmatched bases: 9. This CDR3 has 15 residues. For the CDR3, the DNA is TGCGCCAGCAGCCACCTGACAGGGGCGGACGCTGAAGCTTTCTTT. Translated: CASSHLTGADAEAFF.

The sample holds a few counts of this clone. The chain is built from TRBV7-6 and TRBJ2-7; TRBD2 agrees at 7 bases. CDR3 length: 15 residues. CDR1 SGHVS and CDR2 FNYEAQ come from the germline V gene. The V and J ends lost 5 bases and 2 bases, in that order; junction bases with no gene match: 9. CDR3 loop: CASSPKRDQPYEQYF. The CDR3 nucleotides read TGTGCCAGCAGCCCAAAGCGGGATCAGCCCTACGAGCAGTACTTC.

The chain has TRBV2 and TRBJ2-7; TRBD1 aligns across 7 bases. Losses at the gene ends were 9 bases for V and 0 bases for J; bases not matched to a gene: 11. The CDR3 runs to 15 residues. Germline values: CDR1 SNHLY, CDR2 FYNNEI. As DNA, the CDR3 is TGTGCCAGAACAAAATGGGGACAGAGCTCCTACGAGCAGTACTTC. It specifies CARTKWGQSSYEQYF.

This clone was observed a few times. V usage is TRBV30 and J usage is TRBJ1-5, with D possibly being TRBD1 (5 bases). The CDR3 covers 15 residues. V was pared by 6 bases and J by 5 bases, with 20 bases between. Germline V lookup: CDR1 GTSNPN, CDR2 SVGIG (reference sequence). The CDR3 DNA reads as TGTGCCTGCTCTTTCGGGCAGGGAATACATCAGCCCCAGCATTTT. Its protein product is CACSFGQGIHQPQHF.

V and J are TRBV29-1 and TRBJ1-2; no firm D call. V dropped 7 bases and J dropped 3 bases, with 12 bases sitting between them. This CDR3 region has 12 residues. Germline lookup yields CDR1 SQVTM and CDR2 ANQGSEA. Here the CDR3 DNA reads TGCAGCGCCGGACCGGAGGACTATGGCTACACCTTC. Protein sequence: CSAGPEDYGYTF.

This sequence joins TRBV5-1 and TRBJ1-6; unclear D gene. Deletions cut 4 bases from V and 10 bases from J, with 24 bases between. The V gene's germline CDR1 is SGHRS and CDR2 YFSETQ. CDR3 size: 17 residues. Here the CDR3 reads CASSRSTGGRDGSPLHF. The DNA of the CDR3 is TGCGCCAGCAGCCGATCAACGGGAGGACGAGATGGATCACCCCTCCACTTT.